This T cell receptor beta chain was retrieved from a study of identical twins. Whole-study findings and limits: Out-of-frame alpha sequences common to twins were enriched for low generation probability.

With regard to this clonotype: The target antigen is unknown.

CDR3 length: 14 amino acids. With 0 bases removed from V and 3 bases from J, the gap between germline ends came to 9 bases. Per germline, CDR1 SGHRS and CDR2 YFSETQ. TCRdb re-analysed the 5' RACE reads in MiXCR, keeping a single row per CDR3 protein. The sample has about 340,000 distinct CDR3 sequences, roughly 10% seen once; the top ten hold about 8.1%. The sample was naive T cells sorted from blood. The V and J genes are TRBV5-1 and TRBJ2-5; D not certain. This clonotype was sampled from a woman aged 45 to 65 in good health. This chain's CDR3 is CASSLEPPKETQYF. In DNA, the CDR3 is TGCGCCAGCAGCTTGGAGCCCCCCAAAGAGACCCAGTACTTC.